Listed below are T cell receptor beta chains from one sample, sequenced in a study of T cells expressing NK-cell markers. TCRdb reprocessed the 5' RACE reads and keeps a single row for each CDR3 protein, giving no DNA. The table counts about 430,000 distinct CDR3 sequences; approximately 1.5% lies in the top ten. Material: blood T cells: a sorted CD56 or NKG2C T cell subset, CD4+ or CD8+ T cells, or bulk PBMC T cells (not recorded which). These receptors were obtained from a woman aged 50 to 60 in good health. CDR3s include the opening cysteine and the closing phenylalanine or tryptophan.

V,J,CDR3
TRBV2,TRBJ2-3,CASSPSGFGTDTQYF
TRBV5-1,TRBJ2-1,CASSLSGTSEQFF
TRBV6-6,TRBJ2-1,CASSYVASGANEQFF
TRBV4-1,TRBJ2-5,CASSPAGLPQETQYF
TRBV5-6,TRBJ2-1,CASSHEYNSYNEQFF
TRBV10-3,TRBJ2-1,CAITNPGNEQFF
TRBV7-2,TRBJ2-3,CASSGGGGDTQYF
TRBV5-1,TRBJ2-6,CASSLVLGRGGANVLTF
TRBV21-1,TRBJ2-5,CASSKALFGSGSQETQYF
TRBV28,TRBJ2-3,CASNIVRTDTQYF
TRBV7-8,TRBJ2-7,CASSLGQGGSHEQYF
TRBV7-9,TRBJ2-2,CASSLTPVGVRAGELFF
TRBV4-1,TRBJ2-4,CASSQQEGTGQQSKNIQYF
TRBV6-6,TRBJ2-2,CASSYSLRSNTGELFF
TRBV12-3/TRBV12-4,TRBJ2-1,CASDSRLAGVLAEQFF
TRBV20-1,TRBJ2-1,CSASSGRTTNEQFF
TRBV10-3,TRBJ2-3,CAIGASGSPDTQYF
TRBV7-2,TRBJ2-2,CASSPQTSLVGELFF
TRBV2,TRBJ1-5,CASNGLLGNQPQHF
TRBV3-1,TRBJ2-1,CASRQLAGNEQFF
TRBV20-1,TRBJ2-7,CSALRVGTVSYEQYF
TRBV24-1,TRBJ2-5,CATSDPDRPQETQYF
TRBV19,TRBJ2-1,CASPWTSGRFYNEQFF
TRBV5-1,TRBJ2-1,CASSIKDRAEQFF
TRBV12-3/TRBV12-4,TRBJ2-1,CANRLAGGNEQFF
TRBV5-1,TRBJ2-5,CASSPGLAGASYQETQYF
TRBV5-1,TRBJ1-2,CASSLTAVYYGYTF
TRBV29-1,TRBJ2-2,CSVLGRRAGELFF
TRBV7-2,TRBJ2-1,CASSLAHWTNPDPSYNEQFF
TRBV6-5,TRBJ1-1,CASSKGYTEAFF
TRBV3-1,TRBJ2-5,CASSQAFGEGETQYF
TRBV10-3,TRBJ2-1,CAIRQTGTEPNEQFF
TRBV27,TRBJ1-2,CASGQTATYGYTF
TRBV20-1,TRBJ2-3,CSARGGTADTQYF
TRBV4-1,TRBJ2-2,CASSQNVAPPGELFF
TRBV20-1,TRBJ2-3,CSAGRKAGRTDTQYF
TRBV15,TRBJ2-5,CATSRTQQETQYF
TRBV3-1,TRBJ2-4,CASSPAGATAKNIQYF
TRBV25-1,TRBJ2-2,CASTGHTNTGELFF
TRBV5-1,TRBJ2-3,CASSFRDNRDTQYF
TRBV21-1,TRBJ2-7,CASSADWGLAGMSYEQYF
TRBV5-1,TRBJ1-1,CASSLAVGRYTEAFF